These 22 T cell receptor beta chains came from one sample sequenced in a study of shared clonotypes between healthy human individuals. The naive CD8 fraction comprised CD45RO-negative cells positively selected for CCR7 and excluded terminally differentiated effector memory CD45RA+ cells. This table comes from immunoSEQ multiplex PCR, and its TCRdb copy is limited to in-frame clones, with some not included. The sample includes some 2 million clones, about 95% seen only once; the top ten take roughly 1%. The sample comprised naive CD8+ T cells sorted from blood. Receptor source: a man younger than 30 in good health.

The CDR3 coding sequence is TGTGCCAGCAGCTTGGAGGGGGGGCACGGGGAGCTGTTTTTT. Translated: CASSLEGGHGELFF. The chain recombines TRBV13 with TRBJ2-2; D possibly corresponds to TRBD2 (7 bases). V shed 3 bases and J shed 7 bases, with 12 bases lying between them. This CDR3 contains 14 residues. Germline CDR1 and CDR2: PRHDT and FYEKMQ (reference sequence).

V and J are TRBV5-1 and TRBJ1-2; 7 bases are shared with TRBD1. With 2 bases clipped from V and 3 bases from J, the junction kept 10 bases outside the gene matches. The CDR3 is made up of 16 amino acids. Germline V gives CDR1 SGHRS, CDR2 YFSETQ. The CDR3 protein is CASSLAYYGQDYGYTF. The CDR3 bases are TGCGCCAGCAGCTTAGCCTATTATGGACAGGACTATGGCTACACCTTC.

This chain uses TRBV4-3 with TRBJ1-2; D may be TRBD1 (5 bases). The V end lost 0 bases, the J end lost 6 bases, and 14 bases lay between the germline ends. Germline V lookup: CDR1 LGHNA, CDR2 YSLEER. There are 15 residues in the CDR3. CDR3 DNA sequence: TGCGCCAGCAGCCAAGATAGTGGGGCTTTTAATGGCTACACCTTC. Encoded protein: CASSQDSGAFNGYTF.

This clone has a single count. V gene TRBV9 combines with J gene TRBJ2-7; 7 bases line up with TRBD1. J gave up 6 bases and V 0 bases, and 6 bases lay outside the gene matches. The length of the CDR3 is 14 residues. The germline V gene has CDR1 SGDLS and CDR2 YYNGEE. The CDR3 loop reads CASSVASGGTEQYF. CDR3 nucleotide sequence: TGTGCCAGCAGCGTAGCTTCAGGGGGTACCGAGCAGTACTTC.

A word on this clone: In the same sample, other DNA sequences code for this CDR3. This rearrangement joins TRBV19 to TRBJ2-7, with D perhaps matching TRBD1 (6 bases). The ends were cut back, 3 bases at V and 4 bases at J, with 13 bases in the middle. This CDR3 spans 14 amino acids. CDR1 LNHDA and CDR2 SQIVND come from the germline V gene (reference sequence). The CDR3 loop is CASSILGTSYEQYF. As DNA, the CDR3 is TGTGCCAGTAGTATCCTCGGGACATCATACGAGCAGTACTTC.

The chain links TRBV13 to TRBJ2-3; D possibly corresponds to TRBD1 (5 bases). This CDR3 comprises 16 residues. Germline CDR1 and CDR2: PRHDT and FYEKMQ (reference sequence). V was pared by 4 bases and J by 3 bases, with 17 bases between. The CDR3 loop is CASSSLGASGTDTQYF. DNA of the CDR3: TGTGCCAGCAGCTCTCTAGGGGCCTCCGGGACAGATACGCAGTATTTT. The full variable domain, with the rest looked up from reference TRBV13 and TRBJ2-3, is AAGVIQSPRHLIKEKRETATLKCYPIPRHDTVYWYQQGPGQDPQFLISFYEKMQSDKGSIPDRFSAQQFSDYHSELNMSSLELGDSALYFCASSSLGASGTDTQYFGPGTRLTVL.

This sequence joins TRBV7-6 and TRBJ1-1, with a possible D match to TRBD1 (5 bases). The germline V and J ends were trimmed by 1 base and 4 bases, with 13 bases remaining between them. CDR1 is SGHVS, CDR2 FNYEAQ, per germline. CDR3 length: 15 residues. The DNA of the CDR3 is TGTGCCAGCAGCTTAGGGTTGGGGCAGGGCACTGAAGCTTTCTTT. Translating it yields CASSLGLGQGTEAFF.

This rearrangement joins TRBV30 to TRBJ2-7; D remains unclear. This CDR3 is 17 amino acids long. Germline V gene data show CDR1 as GTSNPN and CDR2 as SVGIG (reference sequence). Trimming took 0 bases from V and 6 from J, leaving 24 bases between them. This CDR3 is CAWSVPVRAQFDSEQYF. CDR3 nucleotide sequence: TGTGCCTGGAGTGTACCGGTACGAGCCCAGTTCGACTCCGAGCAGTACTTC.

The chain's CDR3 is CASRWEAGELFF. In DNA, the CDR3 is TGTGCCAGCAGATGGGAAGCCGGGGAGCTGTTTTTT. V and J are TRBV5-4 and TRBJ2-2; D is uncertain. Germline-derived CDR1 and CDR2 are SGHNT and YYREEE (reference sequence). The CDR3 consists of 12 residues. Between the trimmed V and J ends, which lost 5 bases and 6 bases, there was a span of 8 bases.

The CDR3 DNA reads TGTGCCAGCACGATCGGGGTAAACACCGGGGAGCTGTTTTTT. Encoded protein: CASTIGVNTGELFF. This sequence joins TRBV19 and TRBJ2-2, with D possibly matching TRBD2 (5 bases). V lost 9 bases and J 2 bases, leaving 13 bases between the germline ends. The CDR3 runs to 14 residues. The germline V gene encodes CDR1 LNHDA and CDR2 SQIVND (reference sequence).

The CDR3 reads CASSQRFVDIAGDPYEQYF. In DNA, the CDR3 is TGCGCCAGCAGCCAAAGATTCGTGGATATAGCGGGAGACCCCTACGAGCAGTACTTC. The rearrangement joins TRBV4-3 to TRBJ2-7; 9 bases match TRBD2. Germline-derived CDR1 and CDR2 are LGHNA and YSLEER. The ends lost 2 bases at V and 2 bases at J; junction bases unmatched: 16. This CDR3 contains 19 residues.

The chain joins TRBV27 to TRBJ2-7; D call uncertain. Trimming pared 3 bases from V and 2 bases from J, leaving 11 bases between. The germline CDR1 and CDR2 sequences are MNHEY and SMNVEV (reference sequence). The CDR3 spans 14 residues. CDR3 residues: CASSLDPRAYEQYF. CDR3 nucleotides: TGTGCCAGCAGTTTGGACCCGAGAGCCTACGAGCAGTACTTC.

The chain links TRBV28 to TRBJ1-1; 7 nucleotides match TRBD1. The CDR3 is 17 residues long. V shed 6 bases and J 3 bases; nucleotides not matched to a gene: 16. Looked up from germline, CDR1 is MDHEN and CDR2 is SYDVKM. The CDR3 here is CASSLWGQPTLDTEAFF. The CDR3 DNA is TGTGCCAGCAGCCTCTGGGGACAGCCGACTCTGGACACTGAAGCTTTCTTT.

The chain combines TRBV25-1 with TRBJ2-7; D uncertain. CDR1 is MGHDK and CDR2 is SYGVNS in the germline V gene. V was clipped by 5 bases and J by 5 bases, with 7 bases between them. The length of the CDR3 is 11 residues. The CDR3 protein is CASSPLDEQYF. CDR3 nucleotide sequence: TGTGCCAGCAGTCCCCTGGACGAGCAGTACTTC.

To note about this clone: The identical CDR3 is also encoded by other nucleotide sequences in the sample. V usage is TRBV27 and J usage is TRBJ1-1; D not certain. V was shortened by 4 bases and J by 4 bases, with 4 bases between the two germline ends. The CDR3 spans 11 residues. Per germline, CDR1 MNHEY and CDR2 SMNVEV (reference sequence). The CDR3 loop reads CASSYGTEAFF. The DNA for the CDR3 is TGTGCCAGCAGTTATGGCACTGAAGCTTTCTTT.

Notes on this clone: Other DNA sequences of this sample code for an identical CDR3. The chain combines TRBV27 with TRBJ2-5; D could derive from TRBD1 or TRBD2 (5 bases each). The V gene's germline CDR1 is MNHEY and CDR2 SMNVEV (reference sequence). Trimming removed 1 base at V and 5 bases at J, with 5 bases between. The CDR3 length is 12 residues. The CDR3 is CASSLWGETQYF. As DNA, the CDR3 is TGTGCCAGCAGTTTATGGGGGGAGACCCAGTACTTC.

The V call is TRBV7-6, the J call TRBJ2-2, with D unresolved. Germline-derived CDR1 and CDR2 are SGHVS and FNYEAQ. The CDR3 is 12 residues long. The ends were cut back, 8 bases at V and 3 bases at J, with 7 bases in the middle. This CDR3 is CASFPDTGELFF. DNA of the CDR3: TGTGCCAGCTTCCCGGACACCGGGGAGCTGTTTTTT.

This chain uses TRBV5-1 with TRBJ2-1; D not certain. Trimming took off 1 base at V and 9 bases at J, with 8 bases between the two ends. The CDR3 spans 12 residues. CDR1 is SGHRS and CDR2 is YFSETQ in the germline V gene. The CDR3 nucleotides read TGCGCCAGCAGCTTGTTTGAATTTGAGCAGTTCTTC. It specifies CASSLFEFEQFF.

V is TRBV4-3 and J is TRBJ2-5, with 9 bases that match TRBD1. The J call is doubtful: the DNA matches TRBJ2-7 better. The germline V gene has CDR1 LGHNA and CDR2 YSLEER. There are 14 residues in the CDR3. The chain's CDR3 is CASSAGTGNYEQYF. The CDR3 region has the DNA TGCGCCAGCAGCGCCGGGACAGGGAACTACGAGCAGTACTTC.

Turning to this clone: This sample includes further DNA sequences coding for the same CDR3. The rearrangement links TRBV2 to TRBJ2-7; D remains ambiguous. Germline-derived CDR1 and CDR2 are SNHLY and FYNNEI. Between the trimmed V and J ends, which lost 1 base and 4 bases, there was a span of 5 bases. The CDR3 contains 12 residues. The CDR3 sequence: CASSEGRYEQYF. The CDR3 coding sequence is TGTGCCAGCAGTGAAGGGCGTTACGAGCAGTACTTC.

V and J are TRBV11-1 and TRBJ2-1; the D call may be TRBD1 or TRBD2 (6 bases each). The germline V gene has CDR1 SGHAT and CDR2 FQDESV (reference sequence). The length of the CDR3 is 14 residues. Trimming left V 7 bases short and J 4 bases short, with 14 bases between. This chain's CDR3 is CASTLRGAYNEQFF. In nucleotides, the CDR3 is TGTGCCAGCACGTTGAGGGGGGCGTACAATGAGCAGTTCTTC.

The J gene is TRBJ1-1, the V gene TRBV7-6; no clear D. The CDR3 length is 14 residues. With 1 base removed from V and 5 bases from J, the gap between germline ends came to 11 bases. The germline V gene encodes CDR1 SGHVS and CDR2 FNYEAQ. The CDR3 DNA sequence: TGTGCCAGCAGCTTAGAAAGCGAAAGGACTGAAGCTTTCTTT. It specifies CASSLESERTEAFF.